This T cell receptor (beta chain) was captured by sequencing in a study of T-cell reconstitution after alpha-beta-depleted transplantation in children. General study points: Alpha-beta T cells about two months after transplant reportedly derived from several hundred expanded graft clones. Recipient T cells and thymic progenitors that survived were the source of the high TCRbeta diversity seen at day 60 in some patients.

Germline CDR1 is MDHEN and CDR2 is SYDVKM. The CDR3 is 14 residues long. Trimming removed 3 bases from V and 5 bases from J, with 10 bases in between. In its sample, this clonotype was seen many times. No antigen is known for it. Researchers prepared the TCRbeta library using unique molecular identifiers, the study reports. Each CDR3 protein is one row after TCRdb ran MiXCR on the PCR reads. Among around 580,000 distinct CDR3 sequences listed, roughly 24% were seen once. The material sequenced was PBMCs, mostly from graft donor cells, taken 360 days after TCRalphabeta/CD19-depleted stem cell transplant. J is TRBJ1-4 and V is TRBV28; D is ambiguous. The origin of this receptor is a boy younger than two who had a stem cell transplant for acute myeloid leukemia, so the T cells may come from the graft donor. The CDR3 sequence: CASSFLTANEKLFF. In DNA form, the CDR3 reads TGTGCCAGCAGTTTTCTGACCGCAAATGAAAAACTGTTTTTT.